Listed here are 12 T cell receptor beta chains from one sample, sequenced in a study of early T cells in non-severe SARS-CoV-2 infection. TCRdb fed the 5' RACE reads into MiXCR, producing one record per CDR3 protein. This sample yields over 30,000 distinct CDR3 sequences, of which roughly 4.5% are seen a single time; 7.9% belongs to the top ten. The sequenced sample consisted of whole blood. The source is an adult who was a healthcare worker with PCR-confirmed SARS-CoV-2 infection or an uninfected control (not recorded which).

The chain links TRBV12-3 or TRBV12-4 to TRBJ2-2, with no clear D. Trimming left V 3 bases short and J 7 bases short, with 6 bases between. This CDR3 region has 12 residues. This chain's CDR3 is CASSFYGGELFF. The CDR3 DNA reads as TGTGCCAGCAGTTTTTACGGCGGGGAGCTGTTTTTT.

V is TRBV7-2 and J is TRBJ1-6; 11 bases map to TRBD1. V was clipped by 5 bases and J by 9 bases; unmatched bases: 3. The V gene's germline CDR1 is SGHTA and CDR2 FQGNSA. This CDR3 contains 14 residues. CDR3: CASSAGTGGSPLHF. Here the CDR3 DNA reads TGTGCCAGCAGCGCCGGGACAGGGGGTTCACCCCTCCACTTT.

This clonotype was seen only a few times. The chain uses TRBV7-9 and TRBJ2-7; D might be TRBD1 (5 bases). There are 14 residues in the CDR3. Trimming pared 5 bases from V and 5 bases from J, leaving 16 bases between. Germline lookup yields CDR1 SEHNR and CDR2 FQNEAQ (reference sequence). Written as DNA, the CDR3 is TGTGCCAGCAGCATAGGACAAAACCTGGACGAGCAGTACTTC. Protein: CASSIGQNLDEQYF.

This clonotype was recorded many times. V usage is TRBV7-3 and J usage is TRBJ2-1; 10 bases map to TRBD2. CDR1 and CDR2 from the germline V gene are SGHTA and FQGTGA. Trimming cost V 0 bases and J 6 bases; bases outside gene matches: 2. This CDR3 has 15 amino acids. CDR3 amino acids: CASSLTLAGVNEQFF. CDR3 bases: TGTGCCAGCAGCTTAACGCTAGCGGGGGTCAATGAGCAGTTCTTC.

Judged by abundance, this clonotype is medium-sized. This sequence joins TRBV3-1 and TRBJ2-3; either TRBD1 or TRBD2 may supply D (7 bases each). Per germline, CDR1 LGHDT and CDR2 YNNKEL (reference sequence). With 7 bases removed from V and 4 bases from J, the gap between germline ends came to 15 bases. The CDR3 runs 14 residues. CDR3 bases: TGTGCCAGCAAATCAGGGGGGGGGCCAGATACGCAGTATTTT. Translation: CASKSGGGPDTQYF.

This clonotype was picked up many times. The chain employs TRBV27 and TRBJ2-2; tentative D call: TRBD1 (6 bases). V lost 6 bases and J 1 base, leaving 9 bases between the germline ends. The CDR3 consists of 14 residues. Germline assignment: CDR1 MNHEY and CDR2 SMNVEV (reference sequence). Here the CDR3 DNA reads TGTGCCAGCAGCCGGACAGTGAACACCGGGGAGCTGTTTTTT. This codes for CASSRTVNTGELFF.

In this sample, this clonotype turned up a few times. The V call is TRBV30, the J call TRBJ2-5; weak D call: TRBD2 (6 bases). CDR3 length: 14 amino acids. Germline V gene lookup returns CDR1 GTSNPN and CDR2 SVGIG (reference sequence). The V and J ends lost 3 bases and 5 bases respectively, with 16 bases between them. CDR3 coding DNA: TGTGCCTGGAGAGCACTAGCCTTCGGGGAGACCCAGTACTTC. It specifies CAWRALAFGETQYF.

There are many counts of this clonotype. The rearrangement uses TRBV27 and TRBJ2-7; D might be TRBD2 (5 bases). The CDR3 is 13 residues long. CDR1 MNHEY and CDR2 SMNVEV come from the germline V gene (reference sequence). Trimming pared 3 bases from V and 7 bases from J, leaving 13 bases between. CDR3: CASSFFGGGEQYF. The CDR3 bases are TGTGCCAGCAGTTTTTTTGGAGGCGGGGAGCAGTACTTC.

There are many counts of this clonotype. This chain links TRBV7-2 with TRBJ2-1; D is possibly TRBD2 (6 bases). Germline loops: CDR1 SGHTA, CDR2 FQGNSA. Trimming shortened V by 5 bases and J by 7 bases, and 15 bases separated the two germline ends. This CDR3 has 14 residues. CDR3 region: CASSQRLVGNEQFF. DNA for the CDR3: TGTGCCAGCAGCCAGAGACTAGTGGGTAATGAGCAGTTCTTC.

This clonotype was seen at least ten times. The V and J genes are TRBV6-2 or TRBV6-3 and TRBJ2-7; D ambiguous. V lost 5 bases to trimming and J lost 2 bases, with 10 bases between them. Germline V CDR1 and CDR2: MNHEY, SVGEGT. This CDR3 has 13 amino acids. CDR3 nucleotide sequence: TGTGCCAGCAGTACCGACTTAGCCTACGAGCAGTACTTC. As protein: CASSTDLAYEQYF.

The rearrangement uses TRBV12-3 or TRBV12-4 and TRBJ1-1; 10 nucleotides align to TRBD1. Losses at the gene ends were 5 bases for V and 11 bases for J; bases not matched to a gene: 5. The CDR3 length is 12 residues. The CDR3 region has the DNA TGTGCCAGCAGTACCGGGACAGGGGACGCTTTCTTT. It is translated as CASSTGTGDAFF.

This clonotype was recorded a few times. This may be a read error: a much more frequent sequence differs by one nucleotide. CDR3 loop: CARSSSYNEQFF. The CDR3 nucleotides read TGTGCCCGGAGTAGCTCCTACAATGAGCAGTTCTTC. The chain carries TRBV30 and TRBJ2-1; no firm D call. Germline V gene lookup returns CDR1 GTSNPN and CDR2 SVGIG (reference sequence). The CDR3 has 12 residues. Full variable domain (remainder filled in from reference TRBV30 and TRBJ2-1): SQTIHQWPATLVQPVGSPLSLECTVEGTSNPNLYWYRQAAGRGLQLLFYSVGIGQISSEVPQNLSASRPQDRQFILSSKKLLLSDSGFYLCARSSSYNEQFFGPGTRLTVL.